The 11 T cell receptor beta chains below were found in one sample sequenced in a study of blood T cells in healthy people across ages. A sample-barcoded 5' primer and a J-beta primer mix were used in a second PCR of about 7 to 11 cycles. Using its own MiXCR run on the 5' RACE reads, TCRdb lists one record per CDR3 protein. The repertoire consists of some 760,000 distinct CDR3 sequences, with around a quarter occurring once and the leading ten covering under 4.5%. This same sample was also taken into another study, of T cells of mothers and their children.

Material for sequencing was blood. The receptors shown here come from a boy aged 5-17 years in good health.

The chain links TRBV4-3 to TRBJ2-5; D is ambiguous. The V and J ends lost 0 bases and 6 bases respectively, with 14 bases between them. This CDR3 has 15 amino acids. Germline lookup yields CDR1 LGHNA and CDR2 YSLEER. The CDR3 protein is CASSQDGLDYKTQYF. CDR3 DNA: TGCGCCAGCAGCCAAGATGGCCTAGATTACAAGACCCAGTACTTC.

This clonotype has only a few counts. This rearrangement joins TRBV4-3 to TRBJ2-5; weak D call: TRBD1 (5 bases). Germline loops: CDR1 LGHNA, CDR2 YSLEER. V gave up 1 base and J gave up 0 bases, with 9 bases separating them. The CDR3 loop spans 15 amino acids. Written as DNA, the CDR3 is TGCGCCAGCAGCCAAGGGACAACCTACCAAGAGACCCAGTACTTC. It is translated as CASSQGTTYQETQYF.

This clonotype has just a few counts. The chain uses TRBV12-3 or TRBV12-4 and TRBJ2-4, with D hard to call. The CDR3 spans 14 residues. The V end lost 6 bases, the J end lost 9 bases, and 18 bases lay between the germline ends. The CDR3 DNA is TGTGCCAGCAGCCCCGCCTCGGGTCTGGGCATTCAGTACTTC. This sequence encodes CASSPASGLGIQYF.

This clonotype was observed a handful of times. This chain uses TRBV11-2 with TRBJ2-5; D is perhaps TRBD2 (6 bases). The CDR3 totals 14 residues. Germline V gene sequence: CDR1 SGHAT, CDR2 FQNNGV. Trimming left V 3 bases short and J 5 bases short, with 13 bases between. CDR3 nucleotides: TGTGCCAGCAGCTTTAGCTCGGGGAGGGAGACCCAGTACTTC. It encodes CASSFSSGRETQYF.

The chain couples TRBV6-2 or TRBV6-3 to TRBJ2-5; tentative D call: TRBD1 (5 bases). The tail of the sequence fits TRBJ2-7 better, so the J call may be wrong. Per the germline V gene, CDR1 is MNHEY and CDR2 is SVGEGT. This CDR3 is built from 18 residues. The CDR3 sequence: CASSSVQGQSLRAYEQYF. The CDR3 region has the DNA TGTGCCAGCAGTTCCGTCCAGGGTCAGAGTCTCAGAGCCTACGAGCAGTACTTC.

CDR3 loop: CASRAGREIGTDTQYF. For the CDR3, the DNA is TGTGCCAGCAGAGCGGGACGGGAGATCGGCACAGATACGCAGTATTTT. The chain carries TRBV6-2 or TRBV6-3 and TRBJ2-3; 7 bases are shared with TRBD2. Germline loops: CDR1 MNHEY, CDR2 SVGEGT. This CDR3 contains 16 residues. V was clipped by 6 bases and J by 1 base; unmatched bases: 10.

The chain carries TRBV7-9 and TRBJ2-2, with TRBD2 matching over 7 bases. The CDR3 has 16 amino acids. Germline V gives CDR1 SEHNR, CDR2 FQNEAQ (reference sequence). Losses at the gene ends were 2 bases for V and 1 base for J; bases not matched to a gene: 4. For the CDR3, the DNA is TGTGCCAGCAGCTTATCAGCGGGATTGAACACCGGGGAGCTGTTTTTT. Protein product: CASSLSAGLNTGELFF.

This clonotype was observed a few times. This chain connects TRBV7-8 to TRBJ2-1; 7 nucleotides match TRBD2. J was trimmed by 9 bases and V by 1 base; bases with no gene match: 9. The CDR3 loop spans 15 amino acids. CDR1 is SGHVS and CDR2 is FQNEAQ in the germline V gene. The CDR3 spells CASSLGGSFGGEQFF. CDR3 in DNA: TGTGCCAGCAGCTTAGGCGGGAGCTTCGGCGGTGAGCAGTTCTTC.

The CDR3 here is CASSEEAGVLDEQFF. CDR3 nucleotides: TGTGCCAGCAGTGAAGAAGCGGGAGTCTTGGATGAGCAGTTCTTC. This chain joins TRBV2 and TRBJ2-1; 8 nucleotides agree with TRBD2. The CDR3 is made up of 15 amino acids. J was trimmed by 8 bases and V by 1 base; bases with no gene match: 7. Germline V gene sequence: CDR1 SNHLY, CDR2 FYNNEI.

The chain uses TRBV3-1 and TRBJ2-7; tentatively, D is TRBD2 (5 bases). Trimming shortened V by 0 bases and J by 2 bases, and 14 bases separated the two germline ends. The germline CDR1 and CDR2 sequences are LGHDT and YNNKEL (reference sequence). The CDR3 consists of 16 residues. CDR3 in DNA: TGTGCCAGCAGCCAAGATAAGGGTTGGAGGCCCTACGAGCAGTACTTC. It is translated as CASSQDKGWRPYEQYF.

The rearrangement uses TRBV7-2 and TRBJ2-1, with D perhaps TRBD2 (5 bases). The CDR3 spans 15 residues. V lost 7 bases, J lost 0 bases, and 13 bases lay in between. Germline lookup yields CDR1 SGHTA and CDR2 FQGNSA. DNA for the CDR3: TGTGCCAGCAACATGATTGGGAGCTCCTACAATGAGCAGTTCTTC. Translating it yields CASNMIGSSYNEQFF.